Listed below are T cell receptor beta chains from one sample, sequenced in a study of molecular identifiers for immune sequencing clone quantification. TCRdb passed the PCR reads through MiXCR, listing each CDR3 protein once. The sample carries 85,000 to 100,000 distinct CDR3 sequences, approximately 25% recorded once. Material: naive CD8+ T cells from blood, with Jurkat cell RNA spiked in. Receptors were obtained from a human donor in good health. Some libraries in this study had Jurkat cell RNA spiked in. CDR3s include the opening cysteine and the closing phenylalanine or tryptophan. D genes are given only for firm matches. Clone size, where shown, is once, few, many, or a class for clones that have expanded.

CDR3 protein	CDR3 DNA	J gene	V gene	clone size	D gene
CASSRTAWETQYF	TGTGCCAGCAGTCGGACAGCCTGGGAGACCCAGTACTTC	TRBJ2-5	TRBV6-2/TRBV6-3	few	.
CASGPGTGRAKNTQYF	TGTGCCAGCGGTCCAGGGACAGGGAGGGCCAAAAACACTCAGTACTTC	TRBJ2-4	TRBV12-3/TRBV12-4	.	TRBD1
CASSQDRGQPQHF	TGCGCCAGCAGCCAAGACAGGGGTCAGCCCCAGCATTTT	TRBJ1-5	TRBV4-3	many	.
CASSQSPGQYNSPLHF	TGCGCCAGCAGTCAATCACCGGGACAGTATAATTCACCCCTCCACTTT	TRBJ1-6	TRBV23-1	.	TRBD1
CASSVDGAEQDTQYF	TGTGCCAGCAGCGTAGACGGTGCCGAACAAGATACGCAGTATTTT	TRBJ2-3	TRBV9	many	.
CSARGVLAGIYEQYF	TGCAGTGCTAGAGGGGTACTAGCGGGGATATACGAGCAGTACTTC	TRBJ2-7	TRBV20-1	many	TRBD2
CASSSELNEQFF	TGTGCCAGCAGCTCCGAACTGAATGAGCAGTTCTTC	TRBJ2-1	TRBV7-2	many	.
CAWSVRGPGANVLTF	TGTGCCTGGAGTGTACGGGGGCCTGGGGCCAACGTCCTGACTTTC	TRBJ2-6	TRBV30	many	.
CASRGSGGYGYTF	TGTGCCAGCAGGGGATCAGGGGGCTATGGCTACACCTTC	TRBJ1-2	TRBV21-1	many	.
CASSTLGSNEKLFF	TGTGCCAGCAGTACCTTGGGGAGTAATGAAAAACTGTTTTTT	TRBJ1-4	TRBV6-5	many	.
CAGSQPLAGGHEQFF	TGCGCCGGCAGCCAACCGCTAGCGGGGGGGCATGAGCAGTTCTTC	TRBJ2-1	TRBV4-3	.	TRBD2
CASSQVNSNQPQHF	TGCGCCAGCAGCCAAGTGAACAGCAATCAGCCCCAGCATTTT	TRBJ1-5	TRBV4-1	many	.
CASSFGHEQYF	TGTGCCAGCAGTTTCGGGCACGAGCAGTACTTC	TRBJ2-7	TRBV12-3/TRBV12-4	few	.
CASSPTGTSNTEAFF	TGTGCCAGCAGCCCAACCGGGACAAGCAACACTGAAGCTTTCTTT	TRBJ1-1	TRBV9	many	.
CASSLGQGVDEQYF	TGTGCCAGCAGCTTAGGACAGGGGGTCGACGAGCAGTACTTC	TRBJ2-7	TRBV7-9	.	TRBD1
CASSANTGELFF	TGCGCCAGCAGCGCAAACACCGGGGAGCTGTTTTTT	TRBJ2-2	TRBV5-1	many	.
CSARLRTSGYEQYF	TGCAGTGCTAGACTAAGGACTAGCGGGTATGAGCAGTACTTC	TRBJ2-7	TRBV20-1	many	TRBD2
CASSPSVTGYEQYF	TGTGCCAGCAGTCCCTCCGTGACAGGTTACGAGCAGTACTTC	TRBJ2-7	TRBV27	few	.
CASTGDTDLSYNEQFF	TGTGCCAGCACCGGGGACACAGACCTCTCCTACAATGAGCAGTTCTTC	TRBJ2-1	TRBV11-2	few	.
CASSLPFGGPSGANVLTF	TGTGCCAGCAGTCTTCCTTTTGGGGGACCCTCTGGGGCCAACGTCCTGACTTTC	TRBJ2-6	TRBV27	.	.
CASSQDSVRLNTEAFF	TGCGCCAGCAGCCAAGATTCGGTCAGACTGAACACTGAAGCTTTCTTT	TRBJ1-1	TRBV4-3	.	.
CASSSAGDRNTEAFF	TGTGCCAGCAGCTCAGCCGGCGACAGGAACACTGAAGCTTTCTTT	TRBJ1-1	TRBV7-9	many	.
CASSLGVRGLGSPLHF	TGTGCCAGCAGCTTGGGGGTTCGAGGGTTGGGTTCACCCCTCCACTTT	TRBJ1-6	TRBV11-2	few	.
CASSPTNEQFF	TGTGCCAGCTCACCAACCAATGAGCAGTTCTTC	TRBJ2-1	TRBV18	few	.
CASSGTDIEETQYF	TGTGCCAGTAGTGGGACAGACATCGAAGAGACCCAGTACTTC	TRBJ2-5	TRBV19	.	TRBD1
CASSQRGLYNEQFF	TGCGCCAGCAGCCAAAGGGGGCTGTACAATGAGCAGTTCTTC	TRBJ2-1	TRBV4-3	.	TRBD1
CASSLVAGGQDTQYF	TGTGCCAGCAGCTTAGTAGCGGGGGGTCAAGATACGCAGTATTTT	TRBJ2-3	TRBV11-2	many	TRBD2
CASSLSLAEEQFF	TGCGCCAGCAGCTTGTCCCTAGCGGAAGAGCAGTTCTTC	TRBJ2-1	TRBV5-1	many	TRBD2
CASSFERGEITDTQYF	TGTGCCAGCAGTTTTGAGCGGGGGGAAATAACAGATACGCAGTATTTT	TRBJ2-3	TRBV12-3/TRBV12-4	.	TRBD2
CASSLGLGEQYF	TGTGCCAGTAGTTTAGGCCTGGGCGAGCAGTACTTC	TRBJ2-7	TRBV28	many	.
CASSLGASRVQETQYF	TGTGCCAGCAGCTTAGGAGCCAGCAGGGTCCAAGAGACCCAGTACTTC	TRBJ2-5	TRBV7-9	few	.
CASSGRRTDTQYF	TGTGCCAGCAGCGGGAGACGGACAGATACGCAGTATTTT	TRBJ2-3	TRBV9	many	.
CAWGDSYEQYF	TGTGCCTGGGGGGACAGCTACGAGCAGTACTTC	TRBJ2-7	TRBV30	many	TRBD1
CASSLTSTGAVNTDTQYF	TGTGCCAGCAGCTTAACGTCCACCGGGGCCGTTAACACAGATACGCAGTATTTT	TRBJ2-3	TRBV7-3	once	.
CASSQEGTLSGANVLTF	TGCGCCAGCAGCCAAGAGGGCACCTTGTCTGGGGCCAACGTCCTGACTTTC	TRBJ2-6	TRBV4-3	many	.